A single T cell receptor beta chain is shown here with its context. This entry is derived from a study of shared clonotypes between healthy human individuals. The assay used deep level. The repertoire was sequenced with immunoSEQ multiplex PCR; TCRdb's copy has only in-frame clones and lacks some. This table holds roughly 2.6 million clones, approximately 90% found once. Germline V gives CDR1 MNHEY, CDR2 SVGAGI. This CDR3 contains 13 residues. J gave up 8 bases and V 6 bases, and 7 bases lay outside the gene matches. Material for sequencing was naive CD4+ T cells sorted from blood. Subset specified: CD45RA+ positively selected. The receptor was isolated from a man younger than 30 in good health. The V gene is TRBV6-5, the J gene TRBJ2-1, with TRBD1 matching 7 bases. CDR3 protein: CASRDRRTDEQFF. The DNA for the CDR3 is TGTGCCAGCAGGGACAGGCGCACCGATGAGCAGTTCTTC.